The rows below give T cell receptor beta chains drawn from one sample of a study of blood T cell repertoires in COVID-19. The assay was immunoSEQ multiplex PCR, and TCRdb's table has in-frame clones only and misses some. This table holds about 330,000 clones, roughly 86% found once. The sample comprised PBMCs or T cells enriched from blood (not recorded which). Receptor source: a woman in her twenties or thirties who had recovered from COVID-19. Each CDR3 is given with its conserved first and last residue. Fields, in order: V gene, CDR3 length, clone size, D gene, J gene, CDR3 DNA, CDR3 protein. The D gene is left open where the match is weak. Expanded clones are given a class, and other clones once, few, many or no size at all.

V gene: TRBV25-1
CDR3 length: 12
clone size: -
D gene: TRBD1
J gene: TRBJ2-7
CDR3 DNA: TGTGCCAGCAGTGTCAGGGGGCGTGAGCAGTACTTC
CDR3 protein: CASSVRGREQYF

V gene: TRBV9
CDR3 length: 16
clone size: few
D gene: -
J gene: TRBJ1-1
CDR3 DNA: TGTGCCAGCAGCGTAGCTTCTGGGGGGACGAACACTGAAGCTTTCTTT
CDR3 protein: CASSVASGGTNTEAFF

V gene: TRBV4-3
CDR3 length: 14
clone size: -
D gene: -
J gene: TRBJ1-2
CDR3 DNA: TGCGCCAGCAGCCAAGCCGGGACTCGGTATGGCTACACCTTC
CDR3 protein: CASSQAGTRYGYTF

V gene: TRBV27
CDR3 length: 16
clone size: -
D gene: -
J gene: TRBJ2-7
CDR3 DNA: TGTGCCAGCAGTTTATCTCCCGGCTGGACTGGCTACGAGCAGTACTTC
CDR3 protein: CASSLSPGWTGYEQYF

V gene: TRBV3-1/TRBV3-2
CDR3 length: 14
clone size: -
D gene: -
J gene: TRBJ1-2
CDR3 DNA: TGTGCCAGCAGCCAAGATACACAGAACTATGGCTACACCTTC
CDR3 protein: CASSQDTQNYGYTF

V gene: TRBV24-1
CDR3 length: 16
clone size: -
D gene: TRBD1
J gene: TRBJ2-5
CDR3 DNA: TGTGCCACCAGTGATTTTGGGACAGGGTCGTCTGAGACCCAGTACTTC
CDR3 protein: CATSDFGTGSSETQYF

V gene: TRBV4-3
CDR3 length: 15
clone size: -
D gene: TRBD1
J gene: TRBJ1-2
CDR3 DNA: TGCGCCAGCAGCCAAGTCGGGGCAGGGGGCGTTGGCTACACCTTC
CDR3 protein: CASSQVGAGGVGYTF

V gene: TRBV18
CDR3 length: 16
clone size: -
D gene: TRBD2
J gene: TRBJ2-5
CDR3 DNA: TGTGCCAGCTCACCGACTTTAGCGGGGGCCCAAGAGACCCAGTACTTC
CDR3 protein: CASSPTLAGAQETQYF

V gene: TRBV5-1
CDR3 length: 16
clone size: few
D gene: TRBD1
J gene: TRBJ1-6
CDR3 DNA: TGCGCCAGCAGCTTGTTGCAGGGGGTAGGGAATTCACCCCTCCACTTT
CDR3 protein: CASSLLQGVGNSPLHF

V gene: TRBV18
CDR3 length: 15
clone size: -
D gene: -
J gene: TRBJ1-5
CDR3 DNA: TGTGCCAGCTCACTACAGGGTGATCGCAATCAGCCCCAGCATTTT
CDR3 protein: CASSLQGDRNQPQHF

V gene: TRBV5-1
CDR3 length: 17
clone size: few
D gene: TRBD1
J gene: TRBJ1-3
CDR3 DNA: TGCGCCAGCAGCCCCCGGACAGGGGCAACCTCTGGAAACACCATATATTTT
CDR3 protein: CASSPRTGATSGNTIYF

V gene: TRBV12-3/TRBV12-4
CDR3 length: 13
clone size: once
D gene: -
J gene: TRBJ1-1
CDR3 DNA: TGTGCCAGCAGCTCTCGGGGGAACACTGAAGCTTTCTTT
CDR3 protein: CASSSRGNTEAFF

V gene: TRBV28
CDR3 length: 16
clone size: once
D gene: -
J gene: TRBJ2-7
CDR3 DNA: TGTGCCAGCAGTTTATTTTCAGGGGACTACTCCTACGAGCAGTACTTC
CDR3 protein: CASSLFSGDYSYEQYF